This TCR beta chain was observed in a study of T cell repertoires in cytomegalovirus infection. The germline CDR1 and CDR2 sequences are SGHVS and FQNEAQ. CDR3 length: 14 residues. V gave up 0 bases and J gave up 2 bases, with 6 bases separating them. TCRdb processed the reads anew with MiXCR; each CDR3 protein has one entry. Among around 750,000 distinct CDR3 sequences listed, approximately 32% were seen once. This clonotype occurred many times. The antigen is unknown. The sample here was cultured CD8+ T cells from PBMCs, taken from culture after CMV antigen stimulation. The sequence came from a human donor in good health (CMV status not recorded). Some clones in this sample may be carry-over from other donors' samples. The genes are TRBV7-8 and TRBJ2-3; no clear D. The CDR3 region has the DNA TGTGCCAGCAGCTTAGCCGTATCCACAGATACGCAGTATTTT. Translated, it gives CASSLAVSTDTQYF.